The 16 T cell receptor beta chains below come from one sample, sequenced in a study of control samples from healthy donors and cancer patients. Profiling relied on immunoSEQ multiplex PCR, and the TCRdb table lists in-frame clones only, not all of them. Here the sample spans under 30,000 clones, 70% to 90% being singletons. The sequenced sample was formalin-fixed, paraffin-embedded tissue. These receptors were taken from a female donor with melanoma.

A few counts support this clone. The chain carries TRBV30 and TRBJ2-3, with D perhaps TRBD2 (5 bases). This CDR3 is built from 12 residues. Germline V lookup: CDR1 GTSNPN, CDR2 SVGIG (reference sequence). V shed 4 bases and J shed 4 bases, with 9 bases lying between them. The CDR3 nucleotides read TGTGCCTGGAATAGGCGGGCAGATACGCAGTATTTT. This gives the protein CAWNRRADTQYF.

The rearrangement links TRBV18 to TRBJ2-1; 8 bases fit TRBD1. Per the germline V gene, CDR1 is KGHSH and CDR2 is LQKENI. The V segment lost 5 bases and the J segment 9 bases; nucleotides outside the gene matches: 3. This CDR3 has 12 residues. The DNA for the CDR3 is TGTGCCAGCTCATCGGGACAGGCTGAGCAGTTCTTC. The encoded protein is CASSSGQAEQFF.

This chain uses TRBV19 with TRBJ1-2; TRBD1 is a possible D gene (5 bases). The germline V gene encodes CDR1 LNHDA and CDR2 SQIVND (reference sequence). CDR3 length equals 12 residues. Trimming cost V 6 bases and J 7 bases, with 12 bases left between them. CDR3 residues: CASRQEDGGYTF. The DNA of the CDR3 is TGTGCCAGTAGACAGGAAGACGGTGGCTACACCTTC.

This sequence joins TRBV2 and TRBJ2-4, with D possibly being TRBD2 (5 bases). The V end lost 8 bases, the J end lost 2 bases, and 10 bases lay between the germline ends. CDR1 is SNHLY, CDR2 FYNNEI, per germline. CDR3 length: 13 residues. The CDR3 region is CASDPGTKNIQYF. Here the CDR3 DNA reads TGTGCCAGCGACCCGGGGACCAAAAACATTCAGTACTTC.

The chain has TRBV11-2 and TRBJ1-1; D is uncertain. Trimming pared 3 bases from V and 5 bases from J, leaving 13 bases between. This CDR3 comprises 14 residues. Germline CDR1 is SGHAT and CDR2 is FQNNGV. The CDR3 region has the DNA TGTGCCAGCAGCTTTGCGCGGCCAGAAACTGAAGCTTTCTTT. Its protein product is CASSFARPETEAFF.

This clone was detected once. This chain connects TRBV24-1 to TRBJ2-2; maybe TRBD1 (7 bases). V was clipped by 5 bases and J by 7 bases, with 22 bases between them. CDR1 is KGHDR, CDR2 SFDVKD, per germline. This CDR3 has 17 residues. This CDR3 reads CATSVYGLLQGGGELFF. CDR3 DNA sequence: TGTGCCACCAGTGTTTACGGACTCCTCCAGGGGGGCGGGGAGCTGTTTTTT.

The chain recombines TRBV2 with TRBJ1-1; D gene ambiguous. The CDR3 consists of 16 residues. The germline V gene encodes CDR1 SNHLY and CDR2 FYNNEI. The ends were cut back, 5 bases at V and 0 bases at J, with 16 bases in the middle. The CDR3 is CASSTPPGGMNTEAFF. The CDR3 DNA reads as TGTGCCAGCAGTACGCCCCCGGGCGGAATGAACACTGAAGCTTTCTTT.

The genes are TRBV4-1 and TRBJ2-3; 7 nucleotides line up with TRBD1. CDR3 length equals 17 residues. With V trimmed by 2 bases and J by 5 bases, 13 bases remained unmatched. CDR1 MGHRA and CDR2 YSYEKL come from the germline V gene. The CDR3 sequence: CASSQRRTGERGDTQYF. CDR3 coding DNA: TGCGCCAGCAGCCAACGACGAACAGGGGAAAGAGGAGATACGCAGTATTTT.

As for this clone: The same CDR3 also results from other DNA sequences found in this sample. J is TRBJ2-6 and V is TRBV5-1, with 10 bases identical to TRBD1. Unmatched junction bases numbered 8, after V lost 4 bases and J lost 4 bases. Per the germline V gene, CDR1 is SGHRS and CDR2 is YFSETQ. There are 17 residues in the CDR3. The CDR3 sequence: CASSLTGGAGGANVLTF. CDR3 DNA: TGCGCCAGCAGCCTGACAGGGGGCGCGGGGGGGGCCAACGTCCTGACTTTC.

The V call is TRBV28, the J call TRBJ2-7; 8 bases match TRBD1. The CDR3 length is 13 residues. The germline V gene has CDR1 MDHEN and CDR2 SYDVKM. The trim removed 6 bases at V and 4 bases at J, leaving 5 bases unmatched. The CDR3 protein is CASRVQGAYEQYF. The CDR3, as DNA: TGTGCCAGCAGAGTCCAGGGGGCATACGAGCAGTACTTC.

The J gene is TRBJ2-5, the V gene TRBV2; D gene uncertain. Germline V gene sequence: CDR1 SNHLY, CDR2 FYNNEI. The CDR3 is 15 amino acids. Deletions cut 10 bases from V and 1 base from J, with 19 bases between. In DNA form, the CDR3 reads TGTGCCACAACGGGTGGTGAGTCATTCCAAGAGACCCAGTACTTC. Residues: CATTGGESFQETQYF.

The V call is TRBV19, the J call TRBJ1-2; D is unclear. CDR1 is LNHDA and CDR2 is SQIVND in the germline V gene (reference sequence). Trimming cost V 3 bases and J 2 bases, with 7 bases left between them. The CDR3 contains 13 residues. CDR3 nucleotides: TGTGCCAGTAGTATGGACGGAAACTATGGCTACACCTTC. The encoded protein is CASSMDGNYGYTF.

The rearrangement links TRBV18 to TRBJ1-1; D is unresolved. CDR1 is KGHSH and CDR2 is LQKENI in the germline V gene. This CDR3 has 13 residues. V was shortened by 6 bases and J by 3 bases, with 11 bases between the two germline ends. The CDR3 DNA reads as TGTGCCAGCTCCTCGATCGGGGACACTGAAGCTTTCTTT. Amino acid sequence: CASSSIGDTEAFF.

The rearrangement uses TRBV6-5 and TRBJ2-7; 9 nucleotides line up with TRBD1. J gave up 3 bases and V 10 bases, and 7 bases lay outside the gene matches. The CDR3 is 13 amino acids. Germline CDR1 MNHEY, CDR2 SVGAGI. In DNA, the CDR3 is TGTGCCACCAGGGGGGACAGGGACTACGAGCAGTACTTC. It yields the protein CATRGDRDYEQYF.

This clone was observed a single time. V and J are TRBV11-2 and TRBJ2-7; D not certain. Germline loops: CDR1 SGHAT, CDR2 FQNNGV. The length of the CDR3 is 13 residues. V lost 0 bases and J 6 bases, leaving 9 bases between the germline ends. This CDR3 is CASSLEWGGEQYF. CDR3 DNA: TGTGCCAGCAGCTTAGAATGGGGTGGCGAGCAGTACTTC.

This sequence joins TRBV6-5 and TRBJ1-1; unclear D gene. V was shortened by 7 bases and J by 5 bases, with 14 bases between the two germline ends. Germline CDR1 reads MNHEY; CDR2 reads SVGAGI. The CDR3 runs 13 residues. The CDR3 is CASTISPGTEAFF. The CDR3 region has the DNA TGTGCCAGCACCATATCGCCGGGGACTGAAGCTTTCTTT.